This T cell receptor beta chain was identified during a study of molecular identifiers for immune sequencing clone quantification. There are many counts of this clonotype. Its antigen is as yet unknown. CDR3 size: 15 residues. The ends were cut back, 2 bases at V and 1 base at J, with 10 bases in the middle. Per the germline V gene, CDR1 is MNHEY and CDR2 is SVGAGI. Each CDR3 protein gets one entry after TCRdb re-called the PCR reads with MiXCR. The sample lists hundreds of thousands of distinct CDR3 sequences; approximately 24% were seen once. Study-wide results and caveats: Jurkat TCR RNA from one cell was spiked into approximately 1 million naive cells, and it was reportedly detectable there.

With RNA at 10%, 30% or 50%, naive CD8 libraries came from about 20,000 to 1,000,000 sorted cells. Using a CD8+CD4-CCR7+CD45RA+ phenotype, naive CD8 T cells were sorted. Sequenced material: naive CD8+ T cells from blood, with Jurkat cell RNA spiked in. The subset denotes: FACS-sorted CD8+CD4-CCR7+CD45RA+ naive T cells. The TCR comes from a human donor in good health. Some libraries in this study had Jurkat cell RNA spiked in. The genes are TRBV6-5 and TRBJ2-3; no clear D. The DNA of the CDR3 is TGTGCCAGCAGTTACCTCGTCTCTGGCACAGATACGCAGTATTTT. This sequence encodes CASSYLVSGTDTQYF.